What follows are 22 T cell receptor beta chains derived from one specimen sequenced in a study of blood T cell repertoires in COVID-19. Using immunoSEQ multiplex PCR, the repertoire was profiled, and TCRdb retains in-frame clones only, with some absent. This table holds tens of thousands of clones, approximately 71% found once. The sample taken for sequencing was peripheral blood. The source is a man between 65 and 85 years old with COVID-19, enrolled during active disease.

The J gene is TRBJ1-5, the V gene TRBV5-6; no firm D call. Germline CDR1 and CDR2: SGHDT and YYEEEE. V shed 4 bases and J shed 5 bases, with 16 bases lying between them. This CDR3 is 15 amino acids long. CDR3 nucleotides: TGTGCCAGCAGCCTTGGAGGAGGGCTGGATCAGCCCCAGCATTTT. This translates into CASSLGGGLDQPQHF.

The chain carries TRBV5-1 and TRBJ2-1; 11 bases line up with TRBD2. The germline V gene has CDR1 SGHRS and CDR2 YFSETQ. This CDR3 contains 15 residues. The V segment lost 2 bases and the J segment 5 bases; nucleotides outside the gene matches: 3. CDR3 DNA sequence: TGCGCCAGCAGCTTCGGGGGACTAGCGGACAATGAGCAGTTCTTC. Translation: CASSFGGLADNEQFF.

A remark on this clone: Other DNA sequences in the same sample also yield this CDR3. This chain links TRBV7-9 with TRBJ1-4, with D perhaps TRBD1 (6 bases). The CDR3 covers 14 residues. V was clipped by 2 bases and J by 5 bases, with 9 bases between them. Looked up from germline, CDR1 is SEHNR and CDR2 is FQNEAQ (reference sequence). CDR3 sequence (DNA): TGTGCCAGCAGCTTAAGGCAGGGGAATGAAAAACTGTTTTTT. Its translation: CASSLRQGNEKLFF.

This clone appeared a few times. V and J are TRBV6-2 or TRBV6-3 and TRBJ2-1; D is perhaps TRBD2 (5 bases). Germline lookup yields CDR1 MNHEY and CDR2 SVGEGT. The CDR3 is 11 residues long. V shed 4 bases and J shed 8 bases, with 6 bases lying between them. CDR3: CASSSLDEQFF. The CDR3, as DNA: TGTGCCAGCAGTTCACTAGATGAGCAGTTCTTC.

In this sample, this clone turned up once. The chain uses TRBV5-6 and TRBJ2-7; TRBD1 matches at 9 bases. Losses at the gene ends were 3 bases for V and 6 bases for J; bases not matched to a gene: 16. The CDR3 is made up of 17 amino acids. Germline V gene sequence: CDR1 SGHDT, CDR2 YYEEEE. DNA of the CDR3: TGTGCCAGCAGCTCCATATCCCCGGGACAGGGCTGGGCCGAGCAGTACTTC. Its translation: CASSSISPGQGWAEQYF. Based on the CDR3 plus reference TRBV5-6 and TRBJ2-7, the full variable domain is DAGVTQSPTHLIKTRGQQVTLRCSPKSGHDTVSWYQQALGQGPQFIFQYYEEEERQRGNFPDRFSGHQFPNYSSELNVNALLLGDSALYLCASSSISPGQGWAEQYFGPGTRLTVT.

The chain carries TRBV10-3 and TRBJ2-3; no definite D call. Per germline, CDR1 ENHRY and CDR2 SYGVKD. Trimming left V 3 bases short and J 3 bases short, with 10 bases between. The CDR3 sequence is 14 residues long. The CDR3 region has the DNA TGTGCCATCAGTGAACACCAGTCAACAGATACGCAGTATTTT. It encodes CAISEHQSTDTQYF.

The chain recombines TRBV7-8 with TRBJ2-7, with D unclear. V dropped 2 bases and J dropped 3 bases, with 5 bases sitting between them. Germline V gives CDR1 SGHVS, CDR2 FQNEAQ. The CDR3 is 12 residues long. As DNA, the CDR3 is TGTGCCAGCAGCTTAAACAGCTACGAGCAGTACTTC. The encoded protein is CASSLNSYEQYF.

In this sample, this clone turned up once. This chain's CDR3 is CSAAMERRGEQYF. Written as DNA, the CDR3 is TGCAGCGCTGCTATGGAGCGTAGGGGCGAGCAGTACTTC. The V call is TRBV29-1, the J call TRBJ2-7, with D perhaps TRBD1 (5 bases). This CDR3 is built from 13 residues. V gave up 7 bases and J gave up 6 bases, with 19 bases separating them. The germline V gene encodes CDR1 SQVTM and CDR2 ANQGSEA.

The V call is TRBV6-5, the J call TRBJ2-7; D possibly corresponds to TRBD1 (6 bases). Trimming removed 6 bases at V and 6 bases at J, with 15 bases between. The CDR3 runs to 13 residues. From germline, CDR1 is MNHEY and CDR2 SVGAGI. The CDR3 reads CASRQTGIREQYF. CDR3 in DNA: TGTGCCAGCAGGCAGACAGGTATCCGCGAGCAGTACTTC.

This rearrangement joins TRBV7-2 to TRBJ2-6, with 7 bases that match TRBD1. The V segment lost 1 base and the J segment 0 bases; nucleotides outside the gene matches: 3. Germline V lookup: CDR1 SGHTA, CDR2 FQGNSA. The CDR3 is made up of 17 amino acids. The CDR3 loop is CASSLGGTASGANVLTF. DNA for the CDR3: TGTGCCAGCAGCTTAGGAGGGACAGCCTCTGGGGCCAACGTCCTGACTTTC.

The chain carries TRBV24-1 and TRBJ1-2, with D perhaps TRBD1 (6 bases). This CDR3 is built from 11 residues. Germline loops: CDR1 KGHDR, CDR2 SFDVKD. The V end was cut by 10 bases, the J end by 8 bases, with 13 bases between. The CDR3 is CATEGGNGYTF. The CDR3 region has the DNA TGTGCCACTGAGGGGGGGAACGGCTACACCTTC.

The chain joins TRBV5-8 to TRBJ1-5; D possibly corresponds to TRBD1 (6 bases). The germline gives CDR1 SGHTS, CDR2 YDEGEE. The V end lost 4 bases, the J end lost 2 bases, and 10 bases lay between the germline ends. This CDR3 is built from 14 residues. The CDR3 DNA reads as TGTGCCAGCAGCCGGGACATAGGCAATCAGCCCCAGCATTTT. Its translation is CASSRDIGNQPQHF.

This chain uses TRBV27 with TRBJ1-6; D is possibly TRBD1 (6 bases). V lost 0 bases and J 7 bases, leaving 10 bases between the germline ends. The CDR3 consists of 15 residues. CDR1 is MNHEY and CDR2 is SMNVEV in the germline V gene (reference sequence). CDR3 region: CASSLSDSANSPLHF. The CDR3 nucleotides are TGTGCCAGCAGTTTATCGGACAGCGCAAATTCACCCCTCCACTTT.

This rearrangement joins TRBV29-1 to TRBJ2-3; 8 bases are shared with TRBD2. Germline-derived CDR1 and CDR2 are SQVTM and ANQGSEA. This CDR3 is 14 amino acids long. J lost 2 bases, V lost 6 bases, and 7 bases had no gene match. CDR3 nucleotide sequence: TGCAGCGTCGAAAGCGGGAGTTACACAGATACGCAGTATTTT. Translated, it gives CSVESGSYTDTQYF.

The chain combines TRBV7-3 with TRBJ1-3; weak D call: TRBD1 (6 bases). V lost 6 bases, J lost 0 bases, and 24 bases lay in between. This CDR3 has 19 residues. CDR1 SGHTA and CDR2 FQGTGA come from the germline V gene. Here the CDR3 DNA reads TGTGCCAGCAGGCAAAAGGTCAGGGGAACCATCAACTCTGGAAACACCATATATTTT. Its translation: CASRQKVRGTINSGNTIYF.

The chain joins TRBV3-1 (or the pseudogene TRBV3-2) to TRBJ1-6, with a tentative D call TRBD1 (6 bases). Per germline, CDR1 LGHDT and CDR2 YNNKEL (reference sequence). The CDR3 covers 16 residues. Trimming removed 1 base at V and 9 bases at J, with 16 bases between. The CDR3 DNA reads TGTGCCAGCAGCCAAGTTCCGCAGGGGAGAAGTTCACCCCTCCACTTT. It codes for CASSQVPQGRSSPLHF.

The rearrangement uses TRBV28 and TRBJ2-7, with 7 bases that match TRBD2. Germline V gene lookup returns CDR1 MDHEN and CDR2 SYDVKM. This CDR3 contains 16 residues. Germline trimming cut 8 bases from V and 2 bases from J; bases unmatched to any gene: 15. CDR3 amino acids: CASAPAGTTGPYEQYF. In DNA form, the CDR3 reads TGTGCCAGCGCCCCCGCCGGGACTACAGGACCCTACGAGCAGTACTTC. The complete variable domain, with remaining parts taken from reference TRBV28 and TRBJ2-7, reads DVKVTQSSRYLVKRTGEKVFLECVQDMDHENMFWYRQDPGLGLRLIYFSYDVKMKEKGDIPEGYSVSREKKERFSLILESASTNQTSMYLCASAPAGTTGPYEQYFGPGTRLTVT.

This chain uses TRBV10-3 with TRBJ2-7, with TRBD2 identical over 8 bases. The CDR3 sequence is 15 residues long. Losses at the gene ends were 3 bases for V and 3 bases for J; bases not matched to a gene: 7. Germline lookup yields CDR1 ENHRY and CDR2 SYGVKD. CDR3 in DNA: TGTGCCATCAGTGATAGCTCCGGGGGGGACTACGAGCAGTACTTC. It is translated as CAISDSSGGDYEQYF.

This clone turned up a few times. J is TRBJ2-1 and V is TRBV18, with 9 positions matching TRBD2. The V gene's germline CDR1 is KGHSH and CDR2 LQKENI. CDR3 size: 17 residues. The V gene end was trimmed by 0 bases and the J gene end by 7 bases; junction bases not matched to a gene: 10. The CDR3 nucleotides are TGTGCCAGCTCACCACCTAGCGGGAGTCATCGCGGGAATGAGCAGTTCTTC. This translates into CASSPPSGSHRGNEQFF.

This chain connects TRBV5-6 to TRBJ1-1; D not certain. CDR3 length: 11 amino acids. Trimming stripped 2 bases from V and 4 bases from J, with 3 bases between. CDR1 is SGHDT, CDR2 YYEEEE, per germline. The CDR3 region has the DNA TGTGCCAGCAGCTTCTCCACTGAAGCTTTCTTT. Its protein product is CASSFSTEAFF.

The chain carries TRBV4-3 and TRBJ2-7, with 14 bases lining up with TRBD2. V dropped 1 base and J dropped 7; count of bases not matched to a gene: 6. The germline V gene encodes CDR1 LGHNA and CDR2 YSLEER. The CDR3 contains 16 residues. CDR3 sequence (DNA): TGCGCCAGCAGCCAAGGACTAGCGGGAGGGCCGTGGGAGCAGTACTTC. Protein product: CASSQGLAGGPWEQYF.

CDR3 sequence: CASSYSQGRVSGYTF. DNA of the CDR3: TGTGCCAGCAGTTACTCGCAGGGCAGGGTGAGCGGCTACACCTTC. This rearrangement joins TRBV6-5 to TRBJ1-2; possible D gene TRBD1, 5 bases. Germline-derived CDR1 and CDR2 are MNHEY and SVGAGI. CDR3 length: 15 residues. The ends were cut back, 0 bases at V and 8 bases at J, with 16 bases in the middle.